This note documents a single TCR beta chain sequence. The source of the sample is a study of tumor T cells in aggressive B-cell lymphoma. The CDR3 has 13 amino acids. The V gene's germline CDR1 is SNHLY and CDR2 FYNNEI. The V end lost 3 bases, the J end lost 4 bases, and 9 bases lay between the germline ends. Measured with immunoSEQ multiplex PCR; TCRdb has only the in-frame clones, and not every one. The top ten clones hold 3.4% of a sample with 7,000 to 9,500 clones, roughly 84% of them seen once. The rearrangement links TRBV2 to TRBJ1-2, with a possible D match to TRBD1 (5 bases). The sequenced material came from tumor tissue. This sequence was found in an adult with diffuse large B cell lymphoma. The CDR3 bases are TGTGCCAGCAGTGATGACAGATCCTATGGCTACACCTTC. It specifies CASSDDRSYGYTF. Filled out from reference TRBV2 and TRBJ1-2, the complete variable domain reads EPEVTQTPSHQVTQMGQEVILRCVPISNHLYFYWYRQILGQKVEFLVSFYNNEISEKSEIFDDQFSVERPDGSNFTLKIRSTKLEDSAMYFCASSDDRSYGYTFGSGTRLTVV.